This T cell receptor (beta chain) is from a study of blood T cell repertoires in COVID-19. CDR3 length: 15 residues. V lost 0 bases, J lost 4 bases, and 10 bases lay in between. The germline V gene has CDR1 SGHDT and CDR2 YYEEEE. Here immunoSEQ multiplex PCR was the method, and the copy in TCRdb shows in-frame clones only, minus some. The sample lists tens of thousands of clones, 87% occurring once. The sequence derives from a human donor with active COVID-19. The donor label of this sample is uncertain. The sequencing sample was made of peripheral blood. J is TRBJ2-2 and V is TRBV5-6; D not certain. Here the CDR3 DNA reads TGTGCCAGCAGCTTGGCCGGGTCTGGCACCGGGGAGCTGTTTTTT. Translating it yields CASSLAGSGTGELFF. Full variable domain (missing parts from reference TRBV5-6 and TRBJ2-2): DAGVTQSPTHLIKTRGQQVTLRCSPKSGHDTVSWYQQALGQGPQFIFQYYEEEERQRGNFPDRFSGHQFPNYSSELNVNALLLGDSALYLCASSLAGSGTGELFFGEGSRLTVL.